The clone carrying this T cell receptor (beta chain) showed up many times. Sequenced patients had shown CD8+CD57+ cell expansion by flow cytometry. TCR beta VDJ and CDR3 were profiled, and genomic DNA was the template. Each CDR3 protein gets one entry after TCRdb re-called the reads with MiXCR. This table holds hundreds of thousands of distinct CDR3 sequences, 25% to 40% found once. This sample stems from a study of CD8+CD57+ T cells in acquired aplastic anemia. CDR3 length: 14 residues. The germline gives CDR1 DFQATT, CDR2 SNEGSKA (reference sequence). The V end lost 0 bases, the J end lost 6 bases, and 15 bases lay between the germline ends.

Material: sorted CD4+, CD8+, or CD8+CD57+ T cells (not recorded which) from PBMCs. The chain has TRBV20-1 and TRBJ2-7; D possibly corresponds to TRBD1 (6 bases). This receptor was obtained from a human donor with aplastic anemia. CDR3 region: CSARDRAGQSEQYF. Here the CDR3 DNA reads TGCAGTGCTAGAGACAGGGCTGGACAGAGCGAGCAGTACTTC.